The 27 T cell receptor beta chains below were found in one sample sequenced in a study of cytomegalovirus exposure and HLA in healthy donors. This PCR relied on a set of 60 Vbeta primers and 13 Jbeta primers. Measured with immunoSEQ multiplex PCR; TCRdb has only the in-frame clones, and not every one. The sample consists of under 150,000 clones, around 84% of them appearing once. Sequencing input: PBMCs. These receptors came from a woman aged 40 to 50 in good health and CMV-seronegative.

The chain recombines TRBV2 with TRBJ2-3, with 7 bases aligning to TRBD1. The CDR3 contains 14 residues. J lost 2 bases, V lost 8 bases, and 7 bases had no gene match. From germline, CDR1 is SNHLY and CDR2 FYNNEI. The CDR3 DNA reads as TGTGCCAGCGGCGGACAGGTATACACAGATACGCAGTATTTT. It encodes CASGGQVYTDTQYF.

As to this clone: Germline is not matched at one junction end, which may reflect a read error. This sequence joins TRBV28 and TRBJ2-6, with TRBD1 as a possible D gene (5 bases). Germline V lookup: CDR1 MDHEN, CDR2 SYDVKM. The CDR3 loop spans 22 amino acids. CDR3 nucleotide sequence: TGTGCCAGCAGCCTAACCCCCTTCCGGGCAGTCTCGATACCATCTGGGGCCAACGGCCTGACTTTC. It codes for CASSLTPFRAVSIPSGANGLTF.

The chain uses TRBV18 and TRBJ1-4; D call uncertain. Trimming removed 3 bases at V and 0 bases at J, with 5 bases between. CDR1 is KGHSH and CDR2 is LQKENI in the germline V gene. The CDR3 runs to 14 residues. CDR3 amino acids: CASSPPTTNEKLFF. The CDR3 DNA reads as TGTGCCAGCTCACCCCCCACAACTAATGAAAAACTGTTTTTT. Filled out from reference TRBV18 and TRBJ1-4, the complete variable domain reads NAGVMQNPRHLVRRRGQEARLRCSPMKGHSHVYWYRQLPEEGLKFMVYLQKENIIDESGMPKERFSAEFPKEGPSILRIQQVVRGDSAAYFCASSPPTTNEKLFFGSGTQLSVL.

This chain links TRBV7-9 with TRBJ2-7, with 8 bases matching TRBD1. V lost 5 bases, J lost 2 bases, and 8 bases stayed unmatched. The CDR3 consists of 15 residues. Germline CDR1 SEHNR, CDR2 FQNEAQ (reference sequence). In DNA, the CDR3 is TGTGCCAGCAGCCACGGGTGGGACAGGACCTACGAGCAGTACTTC. The encoded protein is CASSHGWDRTYEQYF.

This sequence joins TRBV25-1 and TRBJ1-1; no clear D. Germline-derived CDR1 and CDR2 are MGHDK and SYGVNS. The length of the CDR3 is 12 residues. The V end lost 7 bases, the J end lost 3 bases, and 9 bases lay between the germline ends. The CDR3 DNA sequence: TGTGCCAGCAAAGGAGGGCACACTGAAGCTTTCTTT. It codes for CASKGGHTEAFF.

A word on this clone: A junction end diverges from the germline sequence, so it may reflect a read error. V usage is TRBV5-1 and J usage is TRBJ2-4; the D gene is possibly TRBD2 (5 bases). The CDR3 extends over 18 amino acids. From germline, CDR1 is SGHRS and CDR2 YFSETQ. The CDR3 coding sequence is TGCGCCAGCAGCTTGGGGGGTCCCGGGGTGTGGTACGGAAACAGTCAGTACTTC. Amino acid sequence: CASSLGGPGVWYGNSQYF.

The gene calls are TRBV10-2 and TRBJ2-1, with 7 bases lining up with TRBD1. V was pared by 7 bases and J by 6 bases, with 3 bases of the junction left unmatched. CDR1 and CDR2 from the germline V gene are WSHSY and SAAADI. This CDR3 contains 12 residues. This CDR3 reads CASTDRANEQFF. The CDR3 nucleotides are TGCGCCAGCACTGACAGGGCCAATGAGCAGTTCTTC.

The rearrangement joins TRBV28 to TRBJ2-7, with TRBD1 matching 8 bases. In germline, CDR1 is MDHEN, CDR2 SYDVKM. The trim removed 5 bases at V and 3 bases at J, leaving 12 bases unmatched. This CDR3 has 16 residues. For the CDR3, the DNA is TGTGCCAGCAGTCCTTGGATATCAGGGGGCGTCTACGAGCAGTACTTC. Protein sequence: CASSPWISGGVYEQYF.

This clone was seen more than once but under ten times. CDR3: CASSLRDRKVEQYF. The CDR3 DNA reads TGTGCCAGCAGCTTAAGGGACAGAAAGGTCGAGCAGTACTTC. The chain recombines TRBV7-2 with TRBJ2-7; 7 bases align to TRBD1. V lost 2 bases and J lost 6; bases outside the gene matches: 7. This CDR3 has 14 amino acids. Per germline, CDR1 SGHTA and CDR2 FQGNSA.

The chain joins TRBV20-1 to TRBJ1-2; D gene uncertain. CDR3 length equals 11 residues. V lost 3 bases and J lost 4, with 6 bases in between. Germline CDR1 and CDR2: DFQATT and SNEGSKA (reference sequence). DNA for the CDR3: TGCAGTGCTAGTTCCAGCTATGGCTACACCTTC. Protein: CSASSSYGYTF.

This rearrangement joins TRBV28 to TRBJ1-2; no clear D. The CDR3 contains 15 residues. V was pared by 7 bases and J by 1 base, with 16 bases between. CDR1 and CDR2 (germline): MDHEN, SYDVKM. The CDR3 bases are TGTGCCAGCACTCCCCGGGGTAGTCTTAACTATGGCTACACCTTC. Its translation is CASTPRGSLNYGYTF.

The table lists this clone with a few counts. The chain is built from TRBV28 and TRBJ2-1, with D possibly matching TRBD1 (6 bases). V lost 1 base, J lost 1 base, and 8 bases lay in between. The CDR3 totals 15 residues. CDR1 and CDR2 from the germline V gene are MDHEN and SYDVKM. The CDR3 sequence is CASSLSGQSYNEQFF. In DNA, the CDR3 is TGTGCCAGCAGTTTATCCGGACAGTCCTACAATGAGCAGTTCTTC.

The V and J genes are TRBV28 and TRBJ1-6; TRBD1 aligns across 10 bases. V lost 7 bases to trimming and J lost 10 bases; unmatched junction nucleotides: 10. The CDR3 is made up of 15 amino acids. Germline assignment: CDR1 MDHEN and CDR2 SYDVKM. The CDR3 reads CASTVGTGAHSPLHF. The CDR3 bases are TGTGCCAGCACCGTAGGGACAGGGGCGCACTCACCCCTCCACTTT.

This sequence joins TRBV14 and TRBJ2-7; TRBD2 agrees at 9 bases. This CDR3 has 16 residues. The germline CDR1 and CDR2 sequences are SGHDN and FVKESK. Germline trimming cut 3 bases from V and 1 base from J; bases unmatched to any gene: 7. CDR3 sequence (DNA): TGTGCCAGCAGCCATTTACTAGCGGGTCGGTCCTACGAGCAGTACTTC. It encodes CASSHLLAGRSYEQYF.

The rearrangement joins TRBV4-3 to TRBJ1-1; D not resolved. Germline V gene sequence: CDR1 LGHNA, CDR2 YSLEER. The CDR3 covers 11 residues. V lost 2 bases and J lost 7, with 5 bases in between. CDR3 coding DNA: TGCGCCAGCAGCCAATACGGTGAAGCTTTCTTT. Translated: CASSQYGEAFF.

J is TRBJ2-1 and V is TRBV7-2; the match to TRBD2 covers 12 bases. Germline-derived CDR1 and CDR2 are SGHTA and FQGNSA. The CDR3 loop spans 15 amino acids. The V gene end was trimmed by 5 bases and the J gene end by 4 bases; junction bases not matched to a gene: 3. CDR3 DNA: TGTGCCAGCAGCGCGGGACTAGCGGGTTACAATGAGCAGTTCTTC. This sequence encodes CASSAGLAGYNEQFF.

The genes are TRBV4-1 and TRBJ2-7; possibly TRBD1 for D (5 bases). CDR3 length equals 14 residues. V gave up 3 bases and J gave up 4 bases, with 13 bases separating them. Germline CDR1 MGHRA, CDR2 YSYEKL. The CDR3 sequence: CASSQGLVEYEQYF. CDR3 sequence (DNA): TGCGCCAGCAGCCAGGGGCTAGTCGAGTACGAGCAGTACTTC.

This clone occurred once. The chain joins TRBV28 to TRBJ1-1, with D unresolved. The V end was cut by 5 bases, the J end by 11 bases, with 12 bases between. Germline CDR1 is MDHEN and CDR2 is SYDVKM. The CDR3 contains 11 residues. The CDR3 region has the DNA TGTGCCAGCAGTCGCGACGAGAGGGCTTTCTTT. Its protein product is CASSRDERAFF.

This clone was observed a handful of times. The chain links TRBV21-1 to TRBJ2-3; TRBD2 is the table's D call and was not checked against the DNA. TRBV21-1 is designated a pseudogene. The CDR3 contains 19 residues. The CDR3, as DNA: TGTGCCAGCAGCCCCCGACTAGCGGGAGGGCCCTATAGCACAGATACGCAGTATTTT. Translation gives CASSPRLAGGPYSTDTQYF.

The chain combines TRBV27 with TRBJ2-3; the match to TRBD2 covers 8 bases. The CDR3 is made up of 15 amino acids. Germline assignment: CDR1 MNHEY and CDR2 SMNVEV (reference sequence). The junction had 6 bases not matched to a gene; V was cut back by 7 bases and J by 0 bases. The CDR3 spells CASKWASGSTDTQYF. In DNA, the CDR3 is TGTGCCAGCAAATGGGCTAGCGGGAGCACAGATACGCAGTATTTT.

V is TRBV5-8 and J is TRBJ1-1; the match to TRBD1 covers 7 bases. The CDR3 covers 15 residues. Trimming at V came to 0 bases and at J to 1 base, leaving 3 bases not matched to a gene. Germline values: CDR1 SGHTS, CDR2 YDEGEE. The CDR3 DNA reads as TGTGCCAGCAGCTTGGAGGGGGCATGGAACACTGAAGCTTTCTTT. Protein sequence: CASSLEGAWNTEAFF.

The V gene is TRBV28, the J gene TRBJ2-3; TRBD2 matches at 7 bases. J gave up 2 bases and V 10 bases, and 9 bases lay outside the gene matches. Germline V gene lookup returns CDR1 MDHEN and CDR2 SYDVKM. The CDR3 loop spans 14 amino acids. The CDR3 region is CATITGGYTDTQYF. CDR3 DNA: TGTGCCACCATTACGGGAGGATACACAGATACGCAGTATTTT.

This chain joins TRBV27 and TRBJ2-7; 9 bases are shared with TRBD1. The CDR3 loop spans 15 amino acids. The germline CDR1 and CDR2 sequences are MNHEY and SMNVEV (reference sequence). V gave up 1 base and J gave up 1 base; unmatched junction bases: 2. The CDR3 loop is CASSLWGTGSYEQYF. Here the CDR3 DNA reads TGTGCCAGCAGTTTATGGGGGACAGGGTCCTACGAGCAGTACTTC.

This chain joins TRBV4-3 and TRBJ2-7, with D uncertain. CDR1 and CDR2 (germline): LGHNA, YSLEER. This CDR3 comprises 15 residues. The V gene lost 0 bases and the J gene lost 0 bases, with 9 bases spanning the gap. The CDR3 DNA reads TGCGCCAGCAGCCAAGATCGAGGCCCCTCCTACGAGCAGTACTTC. Translating gives CASSQDRGPSYEQYF.

The chain links TRBV7-3 to TRBJ2-7, with 10 bases identical to TRBD1. Germline-derived CDR1 and CDR2 are SGHTA and FQGTGA. Trimming cost V 4 bases and J 1 base; bases outside gene matches: 4. The length of the CDR3 is 15 residues. The CDR3 DNA follows: TGTGCCAGCAGCTACGACAGGGGGCCTTCCTACGAGCAGTACTTC. This encodes CASSYDRGPSYEQYF.

This clone came up a few times. The gene calls are TRBV28 and TRBJ2-3; 8 positions match TRBD2. Germline V CDR1 and CDR2: MDHEN, SYDVKM. This CDR3 spans 19 amino acids. Germline trimming cut 2 bases from V and 2 bases from J; bases unmatched to any gene: 15. The CDR3 loop reads CASSLISGGERGYTDTQYF. CDR3 DNA sequence: TGTGCCAGCAGTTTAATCTCCGGGGGGGAGAGAGGTTACACAGATACGCAGTATTTT.

The chain is built from TRBV19 and TRBJ2-5; TRBD1 matches 8 bases. After removal of 3 bases from V and 5 bases from J, the junction contained 8 bases not matched to a gene. This CDR3 contains 15 residues. Germline V gene sequence: CDR1 LNHDA, CDR2 SQIVND (reference sequence). CDR3 loop: CASSMSGGAPETQYF. In nucleotides, the CDR3 is TGTGCCAGTAGTATGTCAGGGGGCGCCCCTGAGACCCAGTACTTC.